This TCR beta chain was identified in a study of OX40 agonist ivuxolimab in advanced cancers. Here immunoSEQ multiplex PCR was the method, and the copy in TCRdb shows in-frame clones only, minus some. Of under 90,000 clones in the sample, about nine tenths were seen once. This CDR3 comprises 14 residues. CDR1 is KGHSH and CDR2 is LQKENI in the germline V gene. V was pared by 3 bases and J by 5 bases, with 14 bases between. The TCR comes from an adult with an advanced solid tumor such as melanoma, head and neck, liver or kidney cancer. This chain uses TRBV18 with TRBJ2-7; weak D call: TRBD1 (6 bases). Material: CD4+ or CD8+ T cells sorted from blood, obtained in a trial of the OX40 agonist ivuxolimab. Written as DNA, the CDR3 is TGTGCCAGCTCACCTGGGACACCCAGCCACGAGCAGTACTTC. This encodes CASSPGTPSHEQYF. The whole variable domain, filled in from reference TRBV18 and TRBJ2-7, reads NAGVMQNPRHLVRRRGQEARLRCSPMKGHSHVYWYRQLPEEGLKFMVYLQKENIIDESGMPKERFSAEFPKEGPSILRIQQVVRGDSAAYFCASSPGTPSHEQYFGPGTRLTVT.